The present entry profiles one T cell receptor (beta chain) with its context. The antigen remains unidentified. Profiled with immunoSEQ multiplex PCR; TCRdb holds only in-frame clones, not every one. The sample has approximately 6,100 clones; more than 70% are singletons. This entry belongs to a study of T cell responses to AZD1222 COVID-19 vaccine. Study-level results: White British people made up most donors, females outnumbered males, and clonal diversity was possibly underestimated. Receipt of two AZD1222 doses was followed by a rise in Spike-specific TCR breadth and depth.

The CDR3 has 13 residues. Trimming stripped 1 base from V and 10 bases from J, with 13 bases between. CDR1 is LNHNV, CDR2 YYDKDF, per germline (reference sequence). Sequences were derived from peripheral blood, sampled 28 days after the second AZD1222 dose. The chain combines TRBV15 with TRBJ1-2, with no clear D. The sequence was obtained from an adult who received the AZD1222 COVID-19 vaccine. DNA for the CDR3: TGTGCCACCAGCAGAGCACGGACCGACCCCTACACCTTC. It translates to CATSRARTDPYTF.